This T cell receptor (beta chain) was sequenced for a study of blood T cell repertoires in COVID-19. Study overall: The samples span acute and convalescent COVID-19 from the United States, Italy and Spain. In each case, the material was cDNA or gDNA derived from T cells, B-cell-depleted T cells, or PBMCs.

The CDR3 covers 14 residues. V was cut by 6 bases and J by 4 bases, with 15 bases left in between. In germline, CDR1 is MNHEY, CDR2 SMNVEV (reference sequence). This clone was counted between two and nine times. Study processing details: Counts of nucleated cells, estimated from reference gene primer amplification, were obtained. The method was immunoSEQ multiplex PCR; TCRdb's version includes in-frame clones alone and lacks a portion of them. V, J and clone size are those of that table, while D and trimming were read from the DNA. Of 120,000 or so clones in the sample, 70% to 85% were seen once. Sample: peripheral blood. The receptor comes from a woman aged 70-85 years with acute or convalescent COVID-19. The chain has TRBV27 and TRBJ1-2; possibly TRBD1 for D (6 bases). The CDR3 here is CASSRDNAFYGYTF. CDR3 nucleotides: TGTGCCAGCAGCCGGGACAACGCTTTCTATGGCTACACCTTC.